Sequencing of this TCR beta chain was carried out in a study of shared clonotypes between healthy human individuals (dated by TCRdb to about 2020). With respect to the entire study: The cohort comprised a couple of women and a few men aged 18 to 49 years. Libraries were prepared and TCR repertoires were sequenced by different laboratories using diverse techniques, in order to increase sequencing depth and limit assay-specific biases. Blood TCR repertoires of 5 or 6 healthy adults were deeply sequenced to estimate repertoire size and the extent of clonotype sharing between individuals. Each donor's leukapheresis produced roughly between roughly 0.94 and 9.5 billion PBMCs. For each donor, CD4 naive and CD4 memory were each run on three plates, CD8 naive on two plates, and CD8 memory on one plate. Results the study describes overall, beyond this receptor: Based on pairwise subsampling, the degree of clonotype sharing among donors was expected to be affected by sequencing depth. About 5% of naive CD4, 3% to 4% of naive CD8, 2.3% of memory CD4, and around 0.4% of memory CD8 clonotypes were shared across several donors. Larger estimated clonotype richness was generally found for naive subsets than for memory subsets. The small number of donors limited the genetic and exposure-history diversity represented. Compared with non-shared clonotypes, the clonotypes found in all four sorted-subset donors had higher generation probabilities. Sampling was limited to blood, and TCR repertoires in tissue likely differ from TCR repertoires in blood. Even with the large sequencing depth, rarefaction of the sorted-subset datasets indicated that sequencing was incomplete.

Healthy HIV-negative adults with no recently reported acute infections or vaccinations were included as donors. All donors were Caucasian adults living in Nashville, Tennessee, USA. CD4+ T cells were enriched by magnetic negative selection; naive cells were then positively selected on CD45RA, and the negative fraction formed the memory subset. Blood was collected by leukapheresis, and PBMCs were isolated by Ficoll-Histopaque density gradient centrifugation and then cryopreserved in liquid nitrogen vapor phase. Analytical flow cytometry was used to check the purity and quantity of each magnetically sorted T cell population. Genomic DNA was isolated from every sorted fraction and measured by UV absorbance on a Nanodrop 2000c. Using the deep immunoSEQ assay, TCR CDR3 regions were amplified from genomic DNA by multiplex PCR. Extracted genomic DNA from each cell subset was spread evenly across all wells of several immunoSEQ 96-well plates, with each plate serving as a replicate. For sorted subsets, around 0.2 ug genomic DNA, equal to 25,000 to 35,000 T cell genomes, was loaded into each replicate PCR. Purified libraries were quantified with a Qubit 3.0 fluorometer, sized on a Bioanalyzer 2100, and re-quantified with the KAPA Library Quantification kit. Each immunoSEQ 96-well plate was sequenced on its own single-read 150-cycle Illumina NextSeq 550 flow cell. Processing in the source paper ran as follows. Because only junctional sequences without quality scores were contained in the immunoSEQ output, filtering matching that applied to full-length reads could not be performed. To assign V/J genes and CDR3, sequences were annotated using PyIR, a Python wrapper for IgBLAST v1.9, with IMGT germline references. Any read was removed if the V/J assignment was weak (E-value above 1e-6), the CDR3 was missing, or the read contained stop codons, out-of-frame junctions, or ambiguous translated residues. V3J clonotypes were defined as sequences sharing an identical inferred V gene, J gene, and CDR3 amino acid sequence. Percentage overlap between repertoires was calculated by dividing the number of shared unique clonotypes by the size of the smaller repertoire. Repertoire richness was assessed with RTK rarefaction, the Chao1 estimator, and Recon v2.1 estimates of unobserved clonotypes. OLGA was used to compute generation probabilities for all TCRbeta clonotypes that the gDNA method yielded from several donors. This immuneACCESS table, as held by TCRdb, lists in-frame sequences with V and J called but not all clones. Of the missing ones, under half trace to an unresolved V gene in checked studies; the others have no known cause. The V and J calls and the clone size are those of that table, but D and trimming were determined from the DNA. Present in this sample are around 1,000,000 clones, approximately 80% of which were seen just once. More than 0.85% of the sample comes from the top ten.

Clipping removes 4 bases from V and 0 bases from J, with 1 as the unmatched junction base count. The CDR3 starts with the cysteine, ends with the phenylalanine, and has 14 residues. Only CDR3 DNA remains: 42 bases, in frame from the first base. The CDR1 and CDR2 encoded by the germline V gene (reference sequence) are LNHDA and SQIVND. With respect to this clone: What this receptor recognizes is not known. The input lacks base qualities; no much larger clone sits a single base away.

This chain joins TRBV19 to TRBJ1-2, with 8 bases matching TRBD1. The source is a man younger than 35 in good health. Some clones in this sample may be carry-over from other donors' samples. Sequencing was performed on memory CD4+ T cells from PBMCs. The cell subset or site label here, explained by the study, means: CD45RA-negative fraction. The base sequence is TGTGCCAGTAGTAAGGGACAGGCTAACTATGGCTACACCTTC. Its protein product is CASSKGQANYGYTF.